This record concerns one T cell receptor (beta chain) sequence. Germline V gene data show CDR1 as SGDLS and CDR2 as YYNGEE. The CDR3 is 15 amino acids. V gave up 0 bases and J gave up 9 bases, with 13 bases separating them. The source of the sample is a study of blood T cell repertoires in COVID-19. Overall study context: Acute and convalescent COVID-19 specimens originated in the United States, Italy and Spain.

Methods used by the authors: Researchers report that nucleated cell counts were estimated from reference gene primer amplification. Clones were read by immunoSEQ multiplex PCR, and TCRdb kept only the in-frame ones, dropping some. V and J calls and clone size are given by that table; D and trimming were obtained from the DNA. Here the sample spans about 50,000 clones, around 81% being singletons. The chain combines TRBV9 with TRBJ1-6; D is undetermined. The clonotype was recovered from a woman older than 75 with COVID-19, enrolled during active disease. Sequenced: peripheral blood. The CDR3 DNA follows: TGTGCCAGCAGCGTAGACCCGGGAACCGGTTCACCCCTCCACTTT. It yields the protein CASSVDPGTGSPLHF.